The clone carrying this T cell receptor beta chain was seen repeatedly, ten times or more. Its specificity is unknown. This record comes from a study of breast tumors, draining lymph nodes, adjacent tissues. Breast cancer patients provided tissue from their axillary draining lymph nodes. General study points: Tumor T cell lymph node origin was a supported hypothesis, not proven. Tumor repertoires ranked between lymph nodes and nontumor tissue in diversity, with V and J gene preferences.

In TCRdb, the multiplex PCR reads were re-called with MiXCR into one record per CDR3 protein. The sample lists fewer than 200,000 distinct CDR3 sequences; 30% to 35% were seen once. The CDR3 extends over 14 amino acids. Trimming pared 7 bases from V and 5 bases from J, leaving 18 bases between. The TCR sequence derives from a female donor with breast cancer. Some clones in this sample may be carry-over from other donors' samples. The V call is TRBV12-3 or TRBV12-4, the J call TRBJ2-7; no clear D gene. The source material was axillary lymph node tissue. The DNA for the CDR3 is TGTGCCAGCATCCCGACACTCCGCGGAGACGAGCAGTACTTC. Translation: CASIPTLRGDEQYF.